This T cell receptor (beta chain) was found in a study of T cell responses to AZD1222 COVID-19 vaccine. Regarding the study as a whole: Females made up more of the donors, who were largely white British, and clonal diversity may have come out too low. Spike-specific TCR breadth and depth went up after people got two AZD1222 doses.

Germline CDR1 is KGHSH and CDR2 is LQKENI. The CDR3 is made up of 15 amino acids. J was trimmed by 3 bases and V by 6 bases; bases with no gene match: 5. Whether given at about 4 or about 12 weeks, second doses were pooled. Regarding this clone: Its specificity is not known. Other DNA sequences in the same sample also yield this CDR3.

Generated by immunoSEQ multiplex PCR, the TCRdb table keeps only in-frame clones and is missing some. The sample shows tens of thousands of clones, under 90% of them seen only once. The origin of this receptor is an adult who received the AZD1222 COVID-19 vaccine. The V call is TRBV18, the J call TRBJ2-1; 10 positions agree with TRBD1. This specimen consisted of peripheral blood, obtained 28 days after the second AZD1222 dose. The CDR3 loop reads CASSPGQGGYNEQFF. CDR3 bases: TGTGCCAGCTCGCCCGGACAGGGGGGCTACAATGAGCAGTTCTTC.